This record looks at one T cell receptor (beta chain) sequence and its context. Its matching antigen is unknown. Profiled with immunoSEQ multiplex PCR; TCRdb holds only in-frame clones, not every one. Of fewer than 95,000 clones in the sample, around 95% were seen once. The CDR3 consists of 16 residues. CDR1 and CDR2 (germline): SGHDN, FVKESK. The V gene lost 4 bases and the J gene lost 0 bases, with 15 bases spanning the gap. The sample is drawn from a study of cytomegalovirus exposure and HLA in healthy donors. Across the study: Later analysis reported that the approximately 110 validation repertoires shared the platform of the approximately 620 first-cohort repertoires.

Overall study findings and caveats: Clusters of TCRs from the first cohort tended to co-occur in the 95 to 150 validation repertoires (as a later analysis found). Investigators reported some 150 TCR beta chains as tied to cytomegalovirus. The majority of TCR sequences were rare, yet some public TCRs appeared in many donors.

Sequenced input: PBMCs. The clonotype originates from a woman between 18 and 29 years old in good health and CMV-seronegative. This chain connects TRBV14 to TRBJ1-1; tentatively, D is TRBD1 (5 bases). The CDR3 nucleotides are TGTGCCAGCAGCCCACCTTGGGGGGTTATGAACACTGAAGCTTTCTTT. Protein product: CASSPPWGVMNTEAFF.